A selection of T cell receptor beta chains follows, all from one sample in a study of T cell responses to AZD1222 COVID-19 vaccine. The repertoire was sequenced with immunoSEQ multiplex PCR; TCRdb's copy has only in-frame clones and lacks some. The table lists about 130,000 clones, over 90% of them singletons. The sequencing used peripheral blood, collected on day 0 of AZD1222 vaccination. The receptors were sampled from an adult in good health. The CDR3 runs from the conserved cysteine through the conserved F or W. Fields, in order: clone size, J gene, CDR3 length, V gene, D gene, CDR3 protein, CDR3 DNA. D genes are given only for firm matches. Not every row has a clone size; where given, it reads once, few, many or a size class.

abundance: .; j_gene: TRBJ2-3; len: 16; v_gene: TRBV25-1; d_gene: TRBD2; CDR3aa: CASSETSGYSTDTQYF; CDR3nt: TGTGCCAGCAGTGAAACTAGCGGGTATAGCACAGATACGCAGTATTTT
abundance: .; j_gene: TRBJ2-7; len: 14; v_gene: TRBV5-1; d_gene: .; CDR3aa: CASSLDRVPDEQYF; CDR3nt: TGCGCCAGCAGCTTGGACAGGGTTCCTGACGAGCAGTACTTC
abundance: .; j_gene: TRBJ2-2; len: 14; v_gene: TRBV19; d_gene: TRBD2; CDR3aa: CASSTGLASGELFF; CDR3nt: TGTGCCAGTAGTACAGGACTAGCTTCCGGGGAGCTGTTTTTT
abundance: .; j_gene: TRBJ2-7; len: 14; v_gene: TRBV18; d_gene: .; CDR3aa: CASSPLRLSYEQYF; CDR3nt: TGTGCCAGCTCACCATTGAGACTATCCTACGAGCAGTACTTC
abundance: .; j_gene: TRBJ1-1; len: 13; v_gene: TRBV6-5; d_gene: .; CDR3aa: CASSPTENTEAFF; CDR3nt: TGTGCCAGCAGCCCAACAGAGAACACTGAAGCTTTCTTT
abundance: .; j_gene: TRBJ2-3; len: 16; v_gene: TRBV5-1; d_gene: TRBD2; CDR3aa: CASSPGLAAATDTQYF; CDR3nt: TGCGCCAGCAGTCCCGGACTAGCGGCCGCCACAGATACGCAGTATTTT
abundance: .; j_gene: TRBJ2-1; len: 13; v_gene: TRBV19; d_gene: .; CDR3aa: CASSIEDHNEQFF; CDR3nt: TGTGCCAGTAGTATAGAGGACCACAATGAGCAGTTCTTC
abundance: .; j_gene: TRBJ1-2; len: 13; v_gene: TRBV30; d_gene: TRBD1; CDR3aa: CAWSGQGIYGYTF; CDR3nt: TGTGCCTGGAGCGGACAGGGGATCTATGGCTACACCTTC
abundance: .; j_gene: TRBJ2-5; len: 13; v_gene: TRBV9; d_gene: .; CDR3aa: CASSVVAQGTQYF; CDR3nt: TGTGCCAGCAGCGTAGTCGCTCAAGGGACCCAGTACTTC
abundance: .; j_gene: TRBJ2-7; len: 14; v_gene: TRBV7-2; d_gene: .; CDR3aa: CASSLRTTSYEQYF; CDR3nt: TGTGCCAGCAGCTTAAGGACTACGTCCTACGAGCAGTACTTC
abundance: .; j_gene: TRBJ1-1; len: 14; v_gene: TRBV25-1; d_gene: .; CDR3aa: CASRPPTENTEAFF; CDR3nt: TGTGCCAGCAGACCCCCGACGGAGAACACTGAAGCTTTCTTT
abundance: once; j_gene: TRBJ1-3; len: 12; v_gene: TRBV5-1; d_gene: .; CDR3aa: CASTMWGNTIYF; CDR3nt: TGCGCCAGCACGATGTGGGGAAACACCATATATTTT
abundance: .; j_gene: TRBJ2-1; len: 17; v_gene: TRBV4-2; d_gene: TRBD2; CDR3aa: CASSQNPGLAGIYEQFF; CDR3nt: TGTGCCAGCAGCCAAAATCCGGGACTAGCGGGAATTTATGAGCAGTTCTTC
abundance: once; j_gene: TRBJ2-5; len: 14; v_gene: TRBV11-1; d_gene: TRBD1; CDR3aa: CASSFGQGRETQYF; CDR3nt: TGTGCCAGCAGTTTCGGACAGGGACGGGAGACCCAGTACTTC
abundance: .; j_gene: TRBJ2-7; len: 12; v_gene: TRBV2; d_gene: TRBD2; CDR3aa: CASSRTSDEQYF; CDR3nt: TGTGCCAGCAGCCGGACTAGTGACGAGCAGTACTTC
abundance: .; j_gene: TRBJ2-7; len: 15; v_gene: TRBV5-6; d_gene: TRBD2; CDR3aa: CASSISGRSSYEQYF; CDR3nt: TGTGCCAGCAGCATTAGCGGGAGGAGCTCCTACGAGCAGTACTTC
abundance: .; j_gene: TRBJ1-1; len: 15; v_gene: TRBV11-2; d_gene: TRBD1; CDR3aa: CASRSPQGGHTEAFF; CDR3nt: TGTGCCAGCAGGTCCCCCCAAGGGGGCCACACTGAAGCTTTCTTT
abundance: .; j_gene: TRBJ2-2; len: 14; v_gene: TRBV19; d_gene: TRBD1; CDR3aa: CASTRQGNTGELFF; CDR3nt: TGTGCCAGTACTCGACAGGGGAACACCGGGGAGCTGTTTTTT
abundance: .; j_gene: TRBJ1-1; len: 15; v_gene: TRBV7-9; d_gene: TRBD1; CDR3aa: CASSYGQGERTEAFF; CDR3nt: TGTGCCAGCAGCTACGGACAGGGGGAGAGGACTGAAGCTTTCTTT
abundance: .; j_gene: TRBJ1-1; len: 14; v_gene: TRBV5-1; d_gene: .; CDR3aa: CASSGTGRNTEAFF; CDR3nt: TGCGCCAGCAGCGGTACAGGGAGGAACACTGAAGCTTTCTTT
abundance: .; j_gene: TRBJ1-1; len: 16; v_gene: TRBV5-6; d_gene: TRBD1; CDR3aa: CASSSGQGYSLTEAFF; CDR3nt: TGTGCCAGCAGCTCGGGACAGGGGTATTCGTTGACTGAAGCTTTCTTT
abundance: .; j_gene: TRBJ2-2; len: 15; v_gene: TRBV24-1; d_gene: .; CDR3aa: CATSAIQESTGELFF; CDR3nt: TGTGCCACCAGTGCGATTCAGGAATCCACCGGGGAGCTGTTTTTT
abundance: once; j_gene: TRBJ1-5; len: 9; v_gene: TRBV27; d_gene: .; CDR3aa: CARNQPQHF; CDR3nt: TGTGCCAGAAATCAGCCCCAGCATTTT
abundance: .; j_gene: TRBJ2-7; len: 16; v_gene: TRBV30; d_gene: TRBD2; CDR3aa: CAWSVGGEAGGHEQYF; CDR3nt: TGTGCCTGGAGTGTAGGGGGGGAAGCGGGAGGTCACGAGCAGTACTTC
abundance: once; j_gene: TRBJ1-1; len: 13; v_gene: TRBV9; d_gene: .; CDR3aa: CASSVMETPEAFF; CDR3nt: TGTGCCAGCAGCGTAATGGAGACACCTGAAGCTTTCTTT
abundance: .; j_gene: TRBJ2-1; len: 14; v_gene: TRBV24-1; d_gene: .; CDR3aa: CATSASGRYNEQFF; CDR3nt: TGTGCCACCAGTGCCTCGGGACGTTACAATGAGCAGTTCTTC
abundance: .; j_gene: TRBJ2-7; len: 13; v_gene: TRBV27; d_gene: .; CDR3aa: CASSRGQSYEQYF; CDR3nt: TGTGCCAGCAGTCGTGGGCAGTCCTACGAGCAGTACTTC
abundance: .; j_gene: TRBJ2-7; len: 13; v_gene: TRBV12-5; d_gene: .; CDR3aa: CASGRTGAYEQYF; CDR3nt: TGTGCTAGTGGAAGGACGGGAGCCTACGAGCAGTACTTC
abundance: .; j_gene: TRBJ1-2; len: 14; v_gene: TRBV4-1; d_gene: .; CDR3aa: CASSQDLGWYGYTF; CDR3nt: TGCGCCAGCAGCCAAGATTTAGGGTGGTATGGCTACACCTTC
abundance: .; j_gene: TRBJ1-2; len: 13; v_gene: TRBV6-5; d_gene: .; CDR3aa: CASSYGSAGGYTF; CDR3nt: TGTGCCAGCAGTTACGGTAGCGCAGGTGGCTACACCTTC
abundance: .; j_gene: TRBJ1-1; len: 12; v_gene: TRBV5-6; d_gene: .; CDR3aa: CASSLGSYAAFF; CDR3nt: TGTGCCAGCAGCTTGGGAAGTTACGCAGCTTTCTTT
abundance: .; j_gene: TRBJ1-2; len: 13; v_gene: TRBV3-1/TRBV3-2; d_gene: .; CDR3aa: CASSQVGSNGYTF; CDR3nt: TGTGCCAGCAGCCAAGTCGGATCAAACGGCTACACTTTC
abundance: .; j_gene: TRBJ2-3; len: 15; v_gene: TRBV9; d_gene: .; CDR3aa: CASSGAVSGTDTQYF; CDR3nt: TGTGCCAGCAGCGGCGCGGTATCGGGGACAGATACGCAGTATTTT
abundance: .; j_gene: TRBJ2-3; len: 15; v_gene: TRBV29-1; d_gene: .; CDR3aa: CSVSRGGFSTDTQYF; CDR3nt: TGCAGCGTTTCACGGGGCGGTTTTAGCACAGATACGCAGTATTTT
abundance: .; j_gene: TRBJ2-2; len: 14; v_gene: TRBV24-1; d_gene: .; CDR3aa: CATSDLRDPGELFF; CDR3nt: TGTGCCACCAGTGATTTGCGGGATCCCGGGGAGCTGTTTTTT
abundance: few; j_gene: TRBJ1-1; len: 14; v_gene: TRBV6-4; d_gene: .; CDR3aa: CASSDSDKNTEAFF; CDR3nt: TGTGCCAGCAGTGACTCTGACAAGAACACTGAAGCTTTCTTT
abundance: .; j_gene: TRBJ2-2; len: 16; v_gene: TRBV5-1; d_gene: TRBD1; CDR3aa: CASSLTGGAGTGELFF; CDR3nt: TGCGCCAGCAGTCTTACAGGGGGCGCCGGGACCGGGGAGCTGTTTTTT
abundance: .; j_gene: TRBJ2-1; len: 13; v_gene: TRBV14; d_gene: .; CDR3aa: CASSQVHGSSSFF; CDR3nt: TGTGCCAGCAGCCAAGTGCACGGGAGTTCTTCGTTCTTC
abundance: .; j_gene: TRBJ1-2; len: 11; v_gene: TRBV19; d_gene: .; CDR3aa: CASTGNYGYTF; CDR3nt: TGTGCCAGTACAGGGAACTATGGCTACACCTTC
abundance: .; j_gene: TRBJ2-7; len: 15; v_gene: TRBV19; d_gene: .; CDR3aa: CASSIEGGRINEQYF; CDR3nt: TGTGCCAGTAGTATAGAAGGCGGGCGGATTAACGAGCAGTACTTC
abundance: .; j_gene: TRBJ1-6; len: 14; v_gene: TRBV5-1; d_gene: TRBD1; CDR3aa: CASSFGTGNSPLHF; CDR3nt: TGCGCCAGCAGCTTCGGGACAGGGAATTCACCCCTCCACTTT
abundance: .; j_gene: TRBJ2-1; len: 16; v_gene: TRBV27; d_gene: .; CDR3aa: CASSFGVGSAYNEQFF; CDR3nt: TGTGCCAGCAGTTTTGGAGTGGGAAGTGCCTACAATGAGCAGTTCTTC
abundance: .; j_gene: TRBJ2-7; len: 15; v_gene: TRBV9; d_gene: TRBD1; CDR3aa: CASSVAGTVDYEQYF; CDR3nt: TGTGCCAGCAGCGTAGCTGGGACAGTAGACTACGAGCAGTACTTC
abundance: .; j_gene: TRBJ2-7; len: 15; v_gene: TRBV5-1; d_gene: .; CDR3aa: CASSLGQGTYYEQYF; CDR3nt: TGCGCCAGCAGCTTGGGTCAGGGGACCTACTACGAGCAGTACTTC
abundance: .; j_gene: TRBJ2-3; len: 14; v_gene: TRBV4-1; d_gene: .; CDR3aa: CASSQGRPTDTQYF; CDR3nt: TGCGCCAGCAGCCAAGGGAGACCAACAGATACGCAGTATTTT
abundance: .; j_gene: TRBJ2-4; len: 18; v_gene: TRBV11-2; d_gene: TRBD2; CDR3aa: CASSPISGGGLAKNIQYF; CDR3nt: TGTGCCAGCAGCCCCATCAGCGGCGGGGGGCTAGCCAAAAACATTCAGTACTTC
abundance: .; j_gene: TRBJ2-7; len: 13; v_gene: TRBV28; d_gene: TRBD1; CDR3aa: CASSRDRAHEQYF; CDR3nt: TGTGCCAGCAGTCGGGACAGGGCCCACGAGCAGTACTTC